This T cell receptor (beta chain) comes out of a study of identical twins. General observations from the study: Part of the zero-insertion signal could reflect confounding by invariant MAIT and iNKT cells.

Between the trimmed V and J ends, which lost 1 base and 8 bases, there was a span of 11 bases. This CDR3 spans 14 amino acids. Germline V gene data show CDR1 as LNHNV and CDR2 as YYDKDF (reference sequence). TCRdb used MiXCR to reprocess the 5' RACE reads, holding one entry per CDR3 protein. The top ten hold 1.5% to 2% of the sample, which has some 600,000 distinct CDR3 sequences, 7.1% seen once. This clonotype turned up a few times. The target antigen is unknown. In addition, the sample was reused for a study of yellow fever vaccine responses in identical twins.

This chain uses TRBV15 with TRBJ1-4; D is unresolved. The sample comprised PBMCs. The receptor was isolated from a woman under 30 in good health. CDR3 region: CATSRGSSGEKLFF. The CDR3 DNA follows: TGTGCCACCAGCAGAGGGTCCTCTGGAGAAAAACTGTTTTTT.